This T cell receptor beta chain was sequenced in a study of blood T cell repertoires in COVID-19. Overall study context: Spain, Italy and the United States supplied samples that represented acute and convalescent COVID-19. Sample material is recorded as cDNA or gDNA derived from T cells, B-cell-depleted T cells, or PBMCs.

Here immunoSEQ multiplex PCR was the method, and the copy in TCRdb shows in-frame clones only, minus some. The table shows tens of thousands of clones, with approximately 78% occurring only once. The germline V gene encodes CDR1 LGHNA and CDR2 YSLEER. The J segment lost 1 base and the V segment lost 4 bases, leaving 10 bases of the junction unmatched. The CDR3 has 17 amino acids. The receptor was derived from a human donor in a cohort sampled during active or convalescent COVID-19. Sample: peripheral blood. J is TRBJ2-3 and V is TRBV4-3; 8 nucleotides agree with TRBD2. The CDR3 protein is CASSRTGLGGGTDTQYF. The CDR3 coding sequence is TGCGCCAGCAGCCGAACGGGACTAGGTGGGGGCACAGATACGCAGTATTTT.